This T cell receptor (beta chain) was profiled in a study of shared clonotypes between healthy human individuals. Study-level background: Three plates were used per donor for CD4 naive, three for CD4 memory, two for CD8 naive and one for CD8 memory.

Study results and caveats: Compared with memory subsets, naive subsets generally had larger estimated richness.

Germline CDR1 is MNHEY and CDR2 is SMNVEV (reference sequence). The trim removed 6 bases at V and 6 bases at J, leaving 10 bases unmatched. The CDR3 has 14 amino acids. Some clones are missing from TCRdb's copy, which holds only in-frame ones; the method was immunoSEQ multiplex PCR. The sample gives about 1.1 million clones, 70% to 85% of which show up once; roughly 0.82% is in the top ten. Concerning this clone itself: The antigen is undetermined.

The donors were all Caucasian adults (living in Nashville, Tennessee). The chain couples TRBV27 to TRBJ1-2; TRBD1 agrees at 7 bases. Sequenced sample: memory CD4+ T cells from PBMCs. Documented subset: CD45RA-negative fraction. This TCR derives from a man between 18 and 35 years old in good health. Some clones in this sample may be carry-over from other donors' samples. Here the CDR3 reads CASSREQGYDGYTF. The CDR3 region has the DNA TGTGCCAGCAGCCGCGAACAGGGGTATGATGGCTACACCTTC.